This T cell receptor beta chain derives from a study of cytomegalovirus exposure and HLA in healthy donors. The CDR3 runs to 14 residues. Germline CDR1 reads MNHNS; CDR2 reads SASEGT. V dropped 4 bases and J dropped 5 bases, with 15 bases sitting between them. This PCR relied on a set of 60 Vbeta primers and 13 Jbeta primers. Assay: immunoSEQ multiplex PCR; the TCRdb copy retains only in-frame clones and omits some. Of 75,000 to 100,000 clones in the sample, 80% were seen once. V is TRBV6-1 and J is TRBJ2-7; TRBD1 might be the D (7 bases). Sequenced sample: PBMCs. This receptor was obtained from a young man in good health and CMV-seronegative. The CDR3 DNA follows: TGTGCCAGCAGTGCCTGGAGGGGGACAGACGAGCAGTACTTC. This sequence encodes CASSAWRGTDEQYF.